These 7 T cell receptor beta chains were sequenced from one sample in a study of blood T cell repertoires in COVID-19. Assay: immunoSEQ multiplex PCR; the TCRdb copy retains only in-frame clones and omits some. The table records tens of thousands of clones, about 88% of them present only once. Sequenced sample: peripheral blood. The receptors here all came from a human donor in a cohort sampled during active COVID-19.

V and J are TRBV2 and TRBJ2-1, with 9 bases that match TRBD2. Trimming at V came to 7 bases and at J to 9 bases, leaving 10 bases not matched to a gene. This CDR3 has 14 amino acids. The V gene's germline CDR1 is SNHLY and CDR2 FYNNEI. CDR3 region: CASTGLATGGEQFF. The CDR3 DNA is TGTGCCAGCACCGGACTAGCGACGGGCGGTGAGCAGTTCTTC.

This clone was detected only a few times. The chain combines TRBV19 with TRBJ1-5, with a weak D call TRBD1 (5 bases). Germline CDR1 is LNHDA and CDR2 is SQIVND (reference sequence). The V gene lost 5 bases and the J gene lost 6 bases, with 17 bases spanning the gap. CDR3 length equals 15 residues. The CDR3 DNA is TGTGCCAGTAGTCAAAAGGCACCCCAGGGTCAGCCCCAGCATTTT. It codes for CASSQKAPQGQPQHF.

The rearrangement uses TRBV6-5 and TRBJ1-5; 10 nucleotides line up with TRBD1. Germline V gene sequence: CDR1 MNHEY, CDR2 SVGAGI. V gave up 5 bases and J gave up 15 bases; unmatched junction bases: 16. This CDR3 has 15 amino acids. The CDR3 coding sequence is TGTGCCAGCAGTCCCGGGACAGGGGAGGGCATTATTTCGCATTTT. Translating it yields CASSPGTGEGIISHF.

Turning to this clone: Other DNA sequences from this sample encode an identical CDR3 as well. Written as DNA, the CDR3 is TGCGCCAGCAGCACAGGGAACACTGAAGCTTTCTTT. Translation: CASSTGNTEAFF. The chain employs TRBV5-1 and TRBJ1-1; weak D call: TRBD1 (5 bases). The CDR3 has 12 residues. From germline, CDR1 is SGHRS and CDR2 YFSETQ. Trimming took 4 bases from V and 1 from J, leaving 5 bases between them.

V is TRBV29-1 and J is TRBJ1-6; possible D gene TRBD1, 5 bases. Deletions cut 5 bases from V and 8 bases from J, with 13 bases between. CDR3 size: 13 residues. In germline, CDR1 is SQVTM, CDR2 ANQGSEA. The CDR3 protein is CSVRAGKDSPLHF. Written as DNA, the CDR3 is TGCAGCGTTAGGGCAGGGAAGGATTCACCCCTCCACTTT.

The rearrangement joins TRBV7-6 to TRBJ2-5; a possible D gene is TRBD2 (6 bases). The ends were cut back, 4 bases at V and 7 bases at J, with 16 bases in the middle. Germline assignment: CDR1 SGHVS and CDR2 FNYEAQ. The CDR3 length is 14 residues. CDR3 sequence (DNA): TGTGCCAGCAGCTCGGGACTTCTAAGAGGGACCCAGTACTTC. Translating gives CASSSGLLRGTQYF.

This clone was counted a single time. J is TRBJ2-5 and V is TRBV11-3; D is possibly TRBD1 (6 bases). This CDR3 has 14 residues. Trimming removed 4 bases at V and 2 bases at J, with 11 bases between. In germline, CDR1 is SGHNT, CDR2 YENEEA. This CDR3 reads CASSSRTAQETQYF. The CDR3 coding sequence is TGTGCCAGCAGCTCCAGGACAGCACAAGAGACCCAGTACTTC.